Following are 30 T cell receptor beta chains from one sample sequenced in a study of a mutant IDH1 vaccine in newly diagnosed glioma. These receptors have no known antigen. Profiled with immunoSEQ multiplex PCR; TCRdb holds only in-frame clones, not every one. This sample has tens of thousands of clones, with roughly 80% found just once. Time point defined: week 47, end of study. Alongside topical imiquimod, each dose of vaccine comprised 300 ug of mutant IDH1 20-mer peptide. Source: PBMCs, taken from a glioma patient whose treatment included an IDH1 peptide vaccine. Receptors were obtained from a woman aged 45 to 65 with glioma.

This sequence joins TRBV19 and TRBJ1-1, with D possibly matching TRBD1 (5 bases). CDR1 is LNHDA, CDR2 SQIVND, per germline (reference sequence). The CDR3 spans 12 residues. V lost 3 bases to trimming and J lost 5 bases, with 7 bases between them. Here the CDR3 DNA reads TGTGCCAGTAGTATGAAGGGGACTGAAGCTTTCTTT. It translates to CASSMKGTEAFF.

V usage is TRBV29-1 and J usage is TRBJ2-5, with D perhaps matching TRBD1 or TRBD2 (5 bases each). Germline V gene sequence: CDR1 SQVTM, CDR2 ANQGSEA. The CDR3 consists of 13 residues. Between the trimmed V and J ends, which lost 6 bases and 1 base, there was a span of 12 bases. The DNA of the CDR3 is TGCAGCGTCCCCCAGGGAGCCCAAGAGACCCAGTACTTC. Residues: CSVPQGAQETQYF.

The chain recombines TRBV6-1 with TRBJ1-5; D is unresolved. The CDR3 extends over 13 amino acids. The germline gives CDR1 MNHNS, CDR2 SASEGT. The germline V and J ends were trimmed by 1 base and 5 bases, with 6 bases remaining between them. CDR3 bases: TGTGCCAGCAGTGAAGGGGTGTATCAGCCCCAGCATTTT. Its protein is CASSEGVYQPQHF.

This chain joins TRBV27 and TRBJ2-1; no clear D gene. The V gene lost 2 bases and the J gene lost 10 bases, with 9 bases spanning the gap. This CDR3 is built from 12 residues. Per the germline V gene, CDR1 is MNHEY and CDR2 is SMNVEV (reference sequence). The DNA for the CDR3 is TGTGCCAGCAGTTTAAGGGTGGGGGAGCAGTTCTTC. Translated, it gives CASSLRVGEQFF.

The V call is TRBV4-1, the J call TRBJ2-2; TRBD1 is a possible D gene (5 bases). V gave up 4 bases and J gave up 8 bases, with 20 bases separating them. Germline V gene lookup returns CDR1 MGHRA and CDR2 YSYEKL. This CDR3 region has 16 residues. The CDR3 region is CASSLSVSGNQGELFF. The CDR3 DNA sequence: TGCGCCAGCAGCCTTTCAGTATCAGGGAATCAAGGGGAGCTGTTTTTT.

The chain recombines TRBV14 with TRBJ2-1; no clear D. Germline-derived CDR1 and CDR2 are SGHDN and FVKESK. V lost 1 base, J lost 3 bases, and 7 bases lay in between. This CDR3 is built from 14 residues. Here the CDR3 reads CASSQVAIYNEQFF. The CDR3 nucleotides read TGTGCCAGCAGCCAAGTAGCCATCTACAATGAGCAGTTCTTC.

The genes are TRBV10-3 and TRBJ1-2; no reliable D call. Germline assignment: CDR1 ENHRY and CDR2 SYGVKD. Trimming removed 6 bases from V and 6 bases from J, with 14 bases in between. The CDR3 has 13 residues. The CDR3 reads CAIRMDLTHGYTF. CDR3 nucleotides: TGTGCCATCAGGATGGACCTGACGCATGGCTACACCTTC.

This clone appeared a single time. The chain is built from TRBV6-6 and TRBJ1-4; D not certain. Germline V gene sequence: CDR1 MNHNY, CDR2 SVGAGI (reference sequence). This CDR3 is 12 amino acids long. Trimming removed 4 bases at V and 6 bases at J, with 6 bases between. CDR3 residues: CASSSVDEKLFF. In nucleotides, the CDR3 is TGTGCCAGCAGTTCCGTGGATGAAAAACTGTTTTTT.

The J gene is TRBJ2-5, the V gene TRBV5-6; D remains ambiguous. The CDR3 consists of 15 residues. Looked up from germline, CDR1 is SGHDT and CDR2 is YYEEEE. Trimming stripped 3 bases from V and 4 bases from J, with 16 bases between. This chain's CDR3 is CASSSPKLGGETQYF. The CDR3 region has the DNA TGTGCCAGCAGCTCACCAAAGTTGGGCGGAGAGACCCAGTACTTC.

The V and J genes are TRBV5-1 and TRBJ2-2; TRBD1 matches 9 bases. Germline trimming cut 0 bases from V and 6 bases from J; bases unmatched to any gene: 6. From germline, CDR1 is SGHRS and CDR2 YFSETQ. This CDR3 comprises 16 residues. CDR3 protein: CASSLAGTGMAGELFF. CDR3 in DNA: TGCGCCAGCAGCTTGGCCGGGACAGGGATGGCCGGGGAGCTGTTTTTT.

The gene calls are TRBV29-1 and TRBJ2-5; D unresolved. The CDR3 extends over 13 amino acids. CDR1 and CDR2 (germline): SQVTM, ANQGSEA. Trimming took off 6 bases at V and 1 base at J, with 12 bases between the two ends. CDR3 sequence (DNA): TGCAGCGTCCGTGGGCGGCTCCAAGAGACCCAGTACTTC. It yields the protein CSVRGRLQETQYF. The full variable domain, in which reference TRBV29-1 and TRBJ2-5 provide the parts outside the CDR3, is SAVISQKPSRDICQRGTSLTIQCQVDSQVTMMFWYRQQPGQSLTLIATANQGSEATYESGFVIDKFPISRPNLTFSTLTVSNMSPEDSSIYLCSVRGRLQETQYFGPGTRLLVL.

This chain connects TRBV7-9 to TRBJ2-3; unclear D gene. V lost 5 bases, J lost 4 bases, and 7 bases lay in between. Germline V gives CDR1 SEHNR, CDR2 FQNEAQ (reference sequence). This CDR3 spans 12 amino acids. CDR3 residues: CASSLVSDTQYF. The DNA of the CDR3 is TGTGCCAGCAGCCTAGTTTCAGATACGCAGTATTTT.

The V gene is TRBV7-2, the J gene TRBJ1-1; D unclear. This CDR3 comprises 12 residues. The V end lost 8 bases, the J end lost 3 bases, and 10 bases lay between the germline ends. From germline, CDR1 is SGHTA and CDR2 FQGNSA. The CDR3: CASGPPYTEAFF. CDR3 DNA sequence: TGTGCCAGCGGCCCACCCTACACTGAAGCTTTCTTT.

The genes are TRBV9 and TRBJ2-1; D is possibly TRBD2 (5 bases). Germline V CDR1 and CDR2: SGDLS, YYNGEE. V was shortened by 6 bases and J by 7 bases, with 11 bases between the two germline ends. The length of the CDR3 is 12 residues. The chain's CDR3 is CASNYGVNEQFF. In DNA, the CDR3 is TGTGCCAGCAACTACGGGGTAAATGAGCAGTTCTTC.

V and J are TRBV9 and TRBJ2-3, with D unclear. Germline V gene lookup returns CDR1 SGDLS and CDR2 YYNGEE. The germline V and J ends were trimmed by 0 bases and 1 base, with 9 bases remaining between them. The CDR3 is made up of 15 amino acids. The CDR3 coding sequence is TGTGCCAGCAGCGTAGATGGGCAGGGCACAGATACGCAGTATTTT. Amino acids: CASSVDGQGTDTQYF.

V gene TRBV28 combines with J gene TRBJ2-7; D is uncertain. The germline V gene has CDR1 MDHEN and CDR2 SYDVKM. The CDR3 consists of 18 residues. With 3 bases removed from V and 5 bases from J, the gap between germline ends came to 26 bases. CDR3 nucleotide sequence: TGTGCCAGCAGTTTGTGGCAGTGGGCAAGCCCGTCCAGCGACGAGCAGTACTTC. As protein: CASSLWQWASPSSDEQYF.

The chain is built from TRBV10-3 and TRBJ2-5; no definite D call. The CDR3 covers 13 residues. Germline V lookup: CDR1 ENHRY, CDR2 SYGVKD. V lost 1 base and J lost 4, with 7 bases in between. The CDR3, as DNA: TGTGCCATCAGTGAGTTTTCGGGAGAGACCCAGTACTTC. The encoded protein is CAISEFSGETQYF.

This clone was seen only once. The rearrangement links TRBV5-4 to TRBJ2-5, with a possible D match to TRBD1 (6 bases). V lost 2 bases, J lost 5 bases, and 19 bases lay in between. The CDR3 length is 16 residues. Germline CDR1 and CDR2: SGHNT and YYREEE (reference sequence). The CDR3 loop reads CASSFEFGGLGETQYF. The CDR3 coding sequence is TGTGCCAGCAGCTTTGAGTTTGGGGGCTTGGGGGAGACCCAGTACTTC.

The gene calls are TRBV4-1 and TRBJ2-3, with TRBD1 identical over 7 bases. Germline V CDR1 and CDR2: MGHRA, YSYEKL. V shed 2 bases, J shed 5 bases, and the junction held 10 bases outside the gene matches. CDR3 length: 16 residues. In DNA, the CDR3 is TGCGCCAGCAGCCAAAGGTTCGAACAGGGGATAGATACGCAGTATTTT. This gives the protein CASSQRFEQGIDTQYF.

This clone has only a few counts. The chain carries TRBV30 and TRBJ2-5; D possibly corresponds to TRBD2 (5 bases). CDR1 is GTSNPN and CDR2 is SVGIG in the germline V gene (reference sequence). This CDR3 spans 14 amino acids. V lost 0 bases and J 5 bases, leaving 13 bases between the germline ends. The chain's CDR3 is CAWSVLRVRETQYF. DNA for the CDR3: TGTGCCTGGAGTGTTTTGCGGGTCCGGGAGACCCAGTACTTC. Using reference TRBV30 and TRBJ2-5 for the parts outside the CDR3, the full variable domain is SQTIHQWPATLVQPVGSPLSLECTVEGTSNPNLYWYRQAAGRGLQLLFYSVGIGQISSEVPQNLSASRPQDRQFILSSKKLLLSDSGFYLCAWSVLRVRETQYFGPGTRLLVL.

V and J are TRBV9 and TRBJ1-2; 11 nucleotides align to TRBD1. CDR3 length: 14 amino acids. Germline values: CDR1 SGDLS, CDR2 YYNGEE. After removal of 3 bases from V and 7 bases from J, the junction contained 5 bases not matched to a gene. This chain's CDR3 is CASSAGTGGLGYTF. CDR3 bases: TGTGCCAGCAGCGCCGGGACAGGGGGTCTTGGCTACACCTTC. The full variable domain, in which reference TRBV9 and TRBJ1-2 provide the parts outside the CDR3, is DSGVTQTPKHLITATGQRVTLRCSPRSGDLSVYWYQQSLDQGLQFLIQYYNGEERAKGNILERFSAQQFPDLHSELNLSSLELGDSALYFCASSAGTGGLGYTFGSGTRLTVV.

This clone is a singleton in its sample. CDR3 amino acids: CASSQDGWQGEQYF. The CDR3 coding sequence is TGCGCCAGCAGCCAAGATGGGTGGCAAGGTGAGCAGTACTTC. V and J are TRBV4-1 and TRBJ2-7; D is uncertain. V dropped 0 bases and J dropped 7 bases, with 13 bases sitting between them. The CDR3 totals 14 residues. Germline CDR1 and CDR2: MGHRA and YSYEKL.

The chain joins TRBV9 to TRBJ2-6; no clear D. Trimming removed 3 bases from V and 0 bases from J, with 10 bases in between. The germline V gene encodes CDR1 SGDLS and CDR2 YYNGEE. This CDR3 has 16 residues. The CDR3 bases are TGTGCCAGCAGCGGGAGTCGAAGCTCTGGGGCCAACGTCCTGACTTTC. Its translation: CASSGSRSSGANVLTF.

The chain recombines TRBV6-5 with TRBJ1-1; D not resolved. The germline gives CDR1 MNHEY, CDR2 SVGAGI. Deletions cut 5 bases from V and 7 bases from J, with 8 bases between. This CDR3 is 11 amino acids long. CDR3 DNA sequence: TGTGCCAGCAGTACCTACCTTGAAGCTTTCTTT. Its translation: CASSTYLEAFF.

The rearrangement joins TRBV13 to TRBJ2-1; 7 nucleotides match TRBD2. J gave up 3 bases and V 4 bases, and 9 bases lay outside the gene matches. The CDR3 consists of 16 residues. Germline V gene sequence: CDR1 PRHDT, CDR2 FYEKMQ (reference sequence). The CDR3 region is CASSSGAIAGYNEQFF. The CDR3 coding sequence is TGTGCCAGCAGCTCCGGCGCGATAGCGGGCTACAATGAGCAGTTCTTC.

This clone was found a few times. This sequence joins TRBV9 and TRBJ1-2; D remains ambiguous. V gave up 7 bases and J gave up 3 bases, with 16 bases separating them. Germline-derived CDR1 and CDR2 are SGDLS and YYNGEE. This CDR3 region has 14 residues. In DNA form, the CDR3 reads TGTGCCAGCGCCCTAGTTCGGAAATACTATGGCTACACCTTC. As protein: CASALVRKYYGYTF.

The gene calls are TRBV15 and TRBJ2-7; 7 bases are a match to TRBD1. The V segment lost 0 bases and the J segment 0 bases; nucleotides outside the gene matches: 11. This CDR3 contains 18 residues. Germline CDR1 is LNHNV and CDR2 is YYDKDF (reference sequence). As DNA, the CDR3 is TGTGCCACCAGCAGAGAATCGGCAGGGGGAAGGTTCTCCTACGAGCAGTACTTC. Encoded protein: CATSRESAGGRFSYEQYF.

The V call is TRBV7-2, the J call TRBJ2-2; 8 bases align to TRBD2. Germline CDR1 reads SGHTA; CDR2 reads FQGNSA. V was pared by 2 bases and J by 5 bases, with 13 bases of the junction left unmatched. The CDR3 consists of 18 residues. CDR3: CASSLLPGGPDITGELFF. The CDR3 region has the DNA TGTGCCAGCAGCTTACTTCCGGGGGGGCCGGACATTACCGGGGAGCTGTTTTTT.

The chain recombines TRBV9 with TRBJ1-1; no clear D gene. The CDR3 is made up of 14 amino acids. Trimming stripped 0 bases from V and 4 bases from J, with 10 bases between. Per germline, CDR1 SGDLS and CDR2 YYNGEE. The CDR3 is CASSVAHSSTEAFF. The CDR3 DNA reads TGTGCCAGCAGCGTAGCCCATTCGAGCACTGAAGCTTTCTTT.

The CDR3 spells CASSYYRGGDQPQHF. CDR3 DNA sequence: TGTGCCAGCAGCTATTACAGGGGGGGAGATCAGCCCCAGCATTTT. V and J are TRBV27 and TRBJ1-5; 8 bases are a match to TRBD1. Germline CDR1 reads MNHEY; CDR2 reads SMNVEV (reference sequence). J lost 5 bases, V lost 6 bases, and 9 bases had no gene match. The CDR3 loop spans 15 amino acids.